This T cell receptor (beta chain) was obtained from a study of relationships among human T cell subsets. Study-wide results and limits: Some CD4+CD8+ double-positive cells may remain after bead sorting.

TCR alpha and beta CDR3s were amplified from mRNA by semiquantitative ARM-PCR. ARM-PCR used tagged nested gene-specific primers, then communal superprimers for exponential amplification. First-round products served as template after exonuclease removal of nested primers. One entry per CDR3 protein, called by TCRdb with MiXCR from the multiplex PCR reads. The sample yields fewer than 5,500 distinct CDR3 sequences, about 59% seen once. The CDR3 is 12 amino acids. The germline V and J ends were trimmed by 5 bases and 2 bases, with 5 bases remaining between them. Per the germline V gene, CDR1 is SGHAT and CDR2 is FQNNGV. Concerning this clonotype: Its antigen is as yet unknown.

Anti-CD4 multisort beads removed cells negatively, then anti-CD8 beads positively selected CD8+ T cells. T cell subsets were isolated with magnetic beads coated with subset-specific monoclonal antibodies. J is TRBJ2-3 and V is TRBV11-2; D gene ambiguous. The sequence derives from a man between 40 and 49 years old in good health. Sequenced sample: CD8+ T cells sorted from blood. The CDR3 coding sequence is TGTGCCAGCAGCACGATCACAGATACGCAGTATTTT. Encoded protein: CASSTITDTQYF.